A selection of T cell receptor beta chains follows, all from one sample in a study of T cells in Graves' hyperthyroidism and ophthalmopathy. MiXCR, applied by TCRdb to the multiplex PCR reads, yields one record per CDR3 protein. The sample contains 300,000 to 400,000 distinct CDR3 sequences, roughly 13% of which appear only once. Sequencing was carried out using blood. The source of these receptors is a woman aged 30 to 39 with Graves' hyperthyroidism. The CDR3 runs from the conserved cysteine through the conserved F or W. Fields, in order: J gene, clone size, V gene, D gene, CDR3 DNA, CDR3 protein. The D gene is left open where the match is weak. Not every row has a clone size; where given, it reads once, few, many or a size class.

J gene: TRBJ2-1
clone size: .
V gene: TRBV20-1
D gene: TRBD2
CDR3 DNA: TGCAGTGCTGTGATGCTAGCGGGAGTTGACACCAATGAGCAGTCCTTC
CDR3 protein: CSAVMLAGVDTNEQSF

J gene: TRBJ2-7
clone size: .
V gene: TRBV20-1
D gene: .
CDR3 DNA: TGCAGTGCTAGACACGGGAACTACGAGCAGTACTTC
CDR3 protein: CSARHGNYEQYF

J gene: TRBJ1-5
clone size: many
V gene: TRBV28
D gene: TRBD1
CDR3 DNA: TGTGCCAGCACGGGGGACAGGGGGGGGTATAGCAATCAGCCCCAGCATTTT
CDR3 protein: CASTGDRGGYSNQPQHF

J gene: TRBJ2-7
clone size: .
V gene: TRBV3-1
D gene: TRBD1
CDR3 DNA: TGTGCCAGCAGCCAGATAGGGGGCGGGTACGAGCAGTACTTC
CDR3 protein: CASSQIGGGYEQYF

J gene: TRBJ2-3
clone size: many
V gene: TRBV7-2
D gene: .
CDR3 DNA: TGTGCCAGCAGCTTAGGTCCCGCGCCCACAGATACGCAGTATTTT
CDR3 protein: CASSLGPAPTDTQYF

J gene: TRBJ2-3
clone size: .
V gene: TRBV24-1
D gene: .
CDR3 DNA: TGTGCCACCAGTGATTTTTCCCAAGGATGGGCGTTGCCAGATACGCAGTATTTT
CDR3 protein: CATSDFSQGWALPDTQYF

J gene: TRBJ1-6
clone size: many
V gene: TRBV20-1
D gene: TRBD1
CDR3 DNA: TGCAGTGCTAGAGGCGACAGGGGTGTTCTACAGTATAATTCACCCCTCCACTTT
CDR3 protein: CSARGDRGVLQYNSPLHF

J gene: TRBJ1-2
clone size: few
V gene: TRBV20-1
D gene: TRBD1
CDR3 DNA: TGCAGTGCCAGCAGACAGGGGGTGAACTATGGCTACACCTTC
CDR3 protein: CSASRQGVNYGYTF

J gene: TRBJ1-6
clone size: few
V gene: TRBV12-3/TRBV12-4
D gene: .
CDR3 DNA: TGTGCCAGCAGCACGGCCCCGGTGGCGCCCCTCCACTTT
CDR3 protein: CASSTAPVAPLHF

J gene: TRBJ1-2
clone size: .
V gene: TRBV6-2/TRBV6-3
D gene: .
CDR3 DNA: TGTGCCAGCAGTTGGGAGAAGATGAACTATGGCTACACCTTC
CDR3 protein: CASSWEKMNYGYTF

J gene: TRBJ2-7
clone size: many
V gene: TRBV6-1
D gene: TRBD2
CDR3 DNA: TGTGCCAGCAGTGTCGTTGCGGGAGGAATCTACGAGCAGTACTTC
CDR3 protein: CASSVVAGGIYEQYF

J gene: TRBJ1-5
clone size: .
V gene: TRBV6-6
D gene: .
CDR3 DNA: TGTGCCAGCAGTTACTTGGGCACAGGTCTTGCGCCCCAGCATTTT
CDR3 protein: CASSYLGTGLAPQHF

J gene: TRBJ2-1
clone size: .
V gene: TRBV7-2
D gene: TRBD2
CDR3 DNA: TGTGCCAGCACGGACATCGAGCGGGAGTATTACAATGAGCGGTTCTTC
CDR3 protein: CASTDIEREYYNERFF

J gene: TRBJ2-1
clone size: few
V gene: TRBV29-1
D gene: TRBD1
CDR3 DNA: TGCAGCGTTGCCGGGACAGTCCACAATGAGCAGTTCTTC
CDR3 protein: CSVAGTVHNEQFF

J gene: TRBJ2-7
clone size: few
V gene: TRBV6-2/TRBV6-3
D gene: TRBD1
CDR3 DNA: TGTGCCAGCAGTTACTCGTGGACAGGGACCTACGAGCAGTACTTC
CDR3 protein: CASSYSWTGTYEQYF

J gene: TRBJ2-1
clone size: many
V gene: TRBV7-2
D gene: .
CDR3 DNA: TGTGCCAGCAGCCCCGGGACGAGAGACAATGAGCAGTTCTTC
CDR3 protein: CASSPGTRDNEQFF

J gene: TRBJ2-3
clone size: .
V gene: TRBV25-1
D gene: TRBD2
CDR3 DNA: TGTGCCAGCAGTAAACTCCAGCGGGAGAACGCAGATACGCAGTATTTT
CDR3 protein: CASSKLQRENADTQYF

J gene: TRBJ2-7
clone size: .
V gene: TRBV9
D gene: .
CDR3 DNA: TGTGCCAGCAGCGTAGAAATAGCGAGCGAGCAGTACTTC
CDR3 protein: CASSVEIASEQYF

J gene: TRBJ2-3
clone size: .
V gene: TRBV10-2
D gene: TRBD2
CDR3 DNA: TGCGCCACGAACTCGGTGCGGGAGGGTCCAGATACGCAGTATTTT
CDR3 protein: CATNSVREGPDTQYF

J gene: TRBJ2-3
clone size: many
V gene: TRBV20-1
D gene: .
CDR3 DNA: TGCAGTGCTAGAGATGGGACTCGAACAGATACGCAGTATTTT
CDR3 protein: CSARDGTRTDTQYF

J gene: TRBJ2-7
clone size: many
V gene: TRBV20-1
D gene: .
CDR3 DNA: TGCAGTGCTGCTCCGGGACGGAGCTCCTACGAGCAGTACTTC
CDR3 protein: CSAAPGRSSYEQYF

J gene: TRBJ2-5
clone size: many
V gene: TRBV12-3/TRBV12-4
D gene: TRBD2
CDR3 DNA: TGTGCCAGCAGTTTACGGCGGGAGGAAGAGACCCAGTACTTC
CDR3 protein: CASSLRREEETQYF

J gene: TRBJ1-1
clone size: many
V gene: TRBV7-9
D gene: .
CDR3 DNA: TGTGCCAGCAGCTCAGGACTCTTTGAGGACACTGAAGCTTTCTTT
CDR3 protein: CASSSGLFEDTEAFF

J gene: TRBJ1-2
clone size: few
V gene: TRBV12-3/TRBV12-4
D gene: .
CDR3 DNA: TGTGCCAGCAGTTCCGCCAGGGCGTCCCGAGGCTACACCTTC
CDR3 protein: CASSSARASRGYTF

J gene: TRBJ1-5
clone size: many
V gene: TRBV12-3/TRBV12-4
D gene: .
CDR3 DNA: TGTGCCAGCAGCTATCTTGGCGCCGGGTATCAGCCCCAGCATTTT
CDR3 protein: CASSYLGAGYQPQHF

J gene: TRBJ2-3
clone size: .
V gene: TRBV20-1
D gene: .
CDR3 DNA: TGCAGTGCTAGACAGACAGGTGATACGCAGTATTTT
CDR3 protein: CSARQTGDTQYF

J gene: TRBJ1-1
clone size: .
V gene: TRBV28
D gene: TRBD1
CDR3 DNA: TGTGCCAGCAGGCAAAGACAGGGGGGGACTGAAGCTTTCTTT
CDR3 protein: CASRQRQGGTEAFF

J gene: TRBJ2-5
clone size: many
V gene: TRBV2
D gene: .
CDR3 DNA: TGTGCCAGCAGTGAAGGCGGGGCAGAGACCCAGTACTTC
CDR3 protein: CASSEGGAETQYF

J gene: TRBJ2-1
clone size: many
V gene: TRBV24-1
D gene: TRBD2
CDR3 DNA: TGTGCCACCGCGGGGGACTTCTCCTACAATGAGCAGTTCTTC
CDR3 protein: CATAGDFSYNEQFF

J gene: TRBJ2-1
clone size: .
V gene: TRBV6-9
D gene: .
CDR3 DNA: TGTGCCAGCAGTTCGCTGGGGGACCCTCCTGAGCAGTTCTTC
CDR3 protein: CASSSLGDPPEQFF

J gene: TRBJ2-3
clone size: many
V gene: TRBV20-1
D gene: .
CDR3 DNA: TGCAGTGCTAGAGGGGGGTTCACAGATACGCAGTATTTT
CDR3 protein: CSARGGFTDTQYF

J gene: TRBJ2-1
clone size: few
V gene: TRBV9
D gene: .
CDR3 DNA: TGTGCCAGCAGCGGAGGGTCTGGTGAGCAGTTCTTC
CDR3 protein: CASSGGSGEQFF

J gene: TRBJ1-1
clone size: many
V gene: TRBV2
D gene: .
CDR3 DNA: TGTGCCAGCAGTGGAAACAGAAACACTGAAGCTTTCTTT
CDR3 protein: CASSGNRNTEAFF

J gene: TRBJ1-5
clone size: .
V gene: TRBV2
D gene: .
CDR3 DNA: TGTGCCAGCCGGGATCGCTCCGATCAGCCCCAGCATTTT
CDR3 protein: CASRDRSDQPQHF

J gene: TRBJ1-1
clone size: many
V gene: TRBV24-1
D gene: .
CDR3 DNA: TGTGCCACCAGTGATCCCGGACCTCCCTGGGGAGCTTTCTTT
CDR3 protein: CATSDPGPPWGAFF

J gene: TRBJ1-4
clone size: few
V gene: TRBV6-1
D gene: TRBD1
CDR3 DNA: TGTGCCAGCAGTGAAGGGACAGGGGTAGGGAAACTGTTTTTT
CDR3 protein: CASSEGTGVGKLFF

J gene: TRBJ2-3
clone size: few
V gene: TRBV20-1
D gene: .
CDR3 DNA: TGCAGTGCTAGCATCAATCCTGGGGCTGGAGGAGATACGCAGTATTTT
CDR3 protein: CSASINPGAGGDTQYF

J gene: TRBJ2-2
clone size: .
V gene: TRBV29-1
D gene: .
CDR3 DNA: TGCAGCGTTGGTGACGGGAGCGGGACCGGGGAGCTGTTTTTT
CDR3 protein: CSVGDGSGTGELFF

J gene: TRBJ2-1
clone size: .
V gene: TRBV3-1
D gene: .
CDR3 DNA: TGTGCCAGCAGCCCGGGGCCACATGAGCAGTTCTTC
CDR3 protein: CASSPGPHEQFF

J gene: TRBJ2-7
clone size: few
V gene: TRBV18
D gene: .
CDR3 DNA: TGTGCCAGCTCACCAAACAGTCAGGGGGGCGACGAGCAGTACTTC
CDR3 protein: CASSPNSQGGDEQYF